Sequencing of this TCR beta chain was carried out in a study of CD8+ T cells in alopecia areata. The sequencing template was cDNA reverse transcribed from extracted RNA. Sequencing was performed with immunoSEQ multiplex PCR; in TCRdb, only in-frame clones are kept and a portion is missing. The sample has 120,000 to 150,000 clones; around 83% are singletons. The sample holds a few counts of this clone. The sample's treatment: oral pan-JAK inhibitor, 5-10 mg twice daily. CDR1 and CDR2 from the germline V gene are ENHRY and SYGVKD. The CDR3 has 8 amino acids. Trimming removed 10 bases from V and 3 bases from J, with 0 bases in between.

This specimen consisted of CD8+ T cells sorted from blood, obtained at week 4, from a patient treated with tofacitinib. The chain couples TRBV10-3 to TRBJ1-1; D uncertain. The clonotype was recovered from a human donor with alopecia areata. CDR3 in amino acids: CANTEAFF. The CDR3 region has the DNA TGTGCCAACACTGAAGCTTTCTTT.